The 25 T cell receptor beta chains reported below all come from one sample, sequenced in a study of control samples from healthy donors and cancer patients. Some clones are missing from TCRdb's copy, which holds only in-frame ones; the method was immunoSEQ multiplex PCR. The sample comprises about 130,000 clones, 80% to 95% of which are singletons, and roughly 6% rests with the top ten. The specimen sequenced was blood. The receptors shown here come from a man between 18 and 29 years old in good health.

This chain links TRBV11-1 with TRBJ1-5; D gene ambiguous. The CDR3 runs 13 residues. The V end was cut by 1 base, the J end by 2 bases, with 3 bases between. CDR1 and CDR2 (germline): SGHAT, FQDESV (reference sequence). CDR3 in amino acids: CASSLDGNQPQHF. The CDR3 nucleotides are TGTGCCAGCAGCTTAGATGGCAATCAGCCCCAGCATTTT.

The chain combines TRBV9 with TRBJ1-3; D gene uncertain. Germline values: CDR1 SGDLS, CDR2 YYNGEE. V shed 0 bases and J shed 0 bases, with 10 bases lying between them. This CDR3 region has 16 residues. CDR3 nucleotide sequence: TGTGCCAGCAGCGTAGCCCCAGTAGGCTCTGGAAACACCATATATTTT. Translating gives CASSVAPVGSGNTIYF.

The chain employs TRBV7-2 and TRBJ1-1; D is possibly TRBD1 (5 bases). This CDR3 is 11 amino acids long. Per the germline V gene, CDR1 is SGHTA and CDR2 is FQGNSA. V shed 6 bases and J shed 5 bases, with 7 bases lying between them. DNA for the CDR3: TGTGCCAGCAGGTACAGGACTGAAGCTTTCTTT. It yields the protein CASRYRTEAFF.

V is TRBV3-1 (or the pseudogene TRBV3-2) and J is TRBJ2-7; 8 nucleotides agree with TRBD2. The CDR3 is made up of 15 amino acids. J was trimmed by 3 bases and V by 4 bases; bases with no gene match: 8. CDR1 LGHDT and CDR2 YNNKEL come from the germline V gene (reference sequence). The CDR3 DNA follows: TGTGCCAGCAGCCTTTCGGGGGGGGCTGGCTACGAGCAGTACTTC. Its translation is CASSLSGGAGYEQYF.

The V gene is TRBV9, the J gene TRBJ1-2, with a tentative D call TRBD1 (6 bases). Germline-derived CDR1 and CDR2 are SGDLS and YYNGEE. The CDR3 covers 12 residues. Trimming took off 4 bases at V and 6 bases at J, with 10 bases between the two ends. CDR3 amino acids: CASSPGAHGYTF. CDR3 bases: TGTGCCAGCAGCCCAGGGGCACATGGCTACACCTTC.

This chain uses TRBV27 with TRBJ2-7; perhaps TRBD1 as D (6 bases). CDR1 is MNHEY and CDR2 is SMNVEV in the germline V gene (reference sequence). The CDR3 sequence is 15 residues long. V lost 1 base and J 1 base, leaving 11 bases between the germline ends. For the CDR3, the DNA is TGTGCCAGCAGTTTATTTACCCAGGGGTCCTACGAGCAGTACTTC. Amino acid sequence: CASSLFTQGSYEQYF.

The V gene is TRBV5-1, the J gene TRBJ1-2; D is ambiguous. V was cut by 2 bases and J by 2 bases, with 10 bases left in between. Per germline, CDR1 SGHRS and CDR2 YFSETQ. CDR3 length equals 14 residues. The CDR3 is CASSFSEGNYGYTF. The CDR3 nucleotides read TGCGCCAGCAGCTTCTCGGAGGGAAACTATGGCTACACCTTC.

In its sample, this clone was seen once. The J gene is TRBJ2-4, the V gene TRBV6-5; 10 bases match TRBD1. The CDR3 spans 15 residues. Germline CDR1 reads MNHEY; CDR2 reads SVGAGI. J gave up 5 bases and V 4 bases, and 5 bases lay outside the gene matches. The CDR3 sequence: CASSSGQGVENIQYF. The CDR3 DNA sequence: TGTGCCAGCAGTTCCGGACAGGGGGTGGAAAACATTCAGTACTTC.

The V and J genes are TRBV15 and TRBJ1-2, with TRBD1 matching 9 bases. The CDR3 extends over 15 amino acids. V lost 4 bases to trimming and J lost 2 bases; unmatched junction nucleotides: 5. Germline CDR1 reads LNHNV; CDR2 reads YYDKDF (reference sequence). The CDR3 nucleotides read TGTGCCACCAGCATTCACGGACAGGGGAACTATGGCTACACCTTC. It is translated as CATSIHGQGNYGYTF. Supplemented by reference TRBV15 and TRBJ1-2, the full variable domain reads DAMVIQNPRYQVTQFGKPVTLSCSQTLNHNVMYWYQQKSSQAPKLLFHYYDKDFNNEADTPDNFQSRRPNTSFCFLDIRSPGLGDTAMYLCATSIHGQGNYGYTFGSGTRLTVV.

CDR3 region: CASSVAGGQETQYF. The CDR3 bases are TGTGCCAGCAGCGTAGCGGGGGGGCAAGAGACCCAGTACTTC. The chain carries TRBV9 and TRBJ2-5; TRBD2 agrees at 8 bases. After removal of 0 bases from V and 2 bases from J, the junction contained 0 bases not matched to a gene. This CDR3 is 14 amino acids long. The germline V gene has CDR1 SGDLS and CDR2 YYNGEE.

The V gene is TRBV27, the J gene TRBJ2-2, with TRBD1 matching 8 bases. The CDR3 runs to 20 residues. Trimming took 5 bases from V and 0 from J; bases not matched to a gene: 17. Germline V lookup: CDR1 MNHEY, CDR2 SMNVEV (reference sequence). CDR3 in amino acids: CASSRITNTGGRANTGELFF. In DNA, the CDR3 is TGTGCCAGCAGTCGGATTACGAATACAGGGGGAAGAGCGAACACCGGGGAGCTGTTTTTT.

CDR3 in DNA: TGTGCCAGCAGCTTGGGGTCTGCGGGGGGTGTGGATGAGCAGTTCTTC. This codes for CASSLGSAGGVDEQFF. V and J are TRBV13 and TRBJ2-1, with TRBD2 matching 8 bases. Trimming took 3 bases from V and 8 from J; bases not matched to a gene: 12. The germline V gene has CDR1 PRHDT and CDR2 FYEKMQ (reference sequence). This CDR3 is built from 16 residues.

This chain links TRBV27 with TRBJ2-5; D uncertain. Germline V gene data show CDR1 as MNHEY and CDR2 as SMNVEV (reference sequence). The CDR3 has 13 residues. The germline V and J ends were trimmed by 2 bases and 0 bases, with 4 bases remaining between them. CDR3 coding DNA: TGTGCCAGCAGTTTACTAAACCAAGAGACCCAGTACTTC. It encodes CASSLLNQETQYF.

This clone has just one count. The chain couples TRBV21-1 to TRBJ1-1; TRBD1 reflects the table's D call only, with no check against the DNA. TRBV21-1 is a recognized pseudogene. This CDR3 has 15 residues. CDR3 protein: CASSDRGPLNTEAFF. The CDR3 nucleotides read TGTGCCAGCAGCGACAGGGGGCCCTTGAACACTGAAGCTTTCTTT.

This clone was counted a single time. V gene TRBV9 combines with J gene TRBJ2-1, with D possibly matching TRBD1 (6 bases). CDR1 and CDR2 (germline): SGDLS, YYNGEE. The CDR3 length is 14 residues. Trimming cost V 4 bases and J 2 bases, with 10 bases left between them. DNA for the CDR3: TGTGCCAGCAGCCCCGAGGGGGCCTACAATGAGCAGTTCTTC. Its translation is CASSPEGAYNEQFF. The full variable domain, completed using reference TRBV9 and TRBJ2-1, is DSGVTQTPKHLITATGQRVTLRCSPRSGDLSVYWYQQSLDQGLQFLIQYYNGEERAKGNILERFSAQQFPDLHSELNLSSLELGDSALYFCASSPEGAYNEQFFGPGTRLTVL.

For the CDR3, the DNA is TGCAGCGTTGAAAGGGGGGCAGATACGCAGTATTTT. Protein: CSVERGADTQYF. The J gene is TRBJ2-3, the V gene TRBV29-1; the D gene could be TRBD1 or TRBD2 (6 bases each). The V end was cut by 2 bases, the J end by 4 bases, with 7 bases between. The germline V gene has CDR1 SQVTM and CDR2 ANQGSEA. The CDR3 contains 12 residues.

The chain carries TRBV5-1 and TRBJ1-2, with 8 nucleotides matching TRBD1. The germline CDR1 and CDR2 sequences are SGHRS and YFSETQ. V lost 3 bases to trimming and J lost 4 bases; unmatched junction nucleotides: 5. The CDR3 contains 14 residues. This CDR3 is CASSSTGVGYGYTF. The DNA for the CDR3 is TGCGCCAGCAGCTCGACAGGGGTTGGCTATGGCTACACCTTC.

The chain employs TRBV5-6 and TRBJ2-1, with 7 nucleotides matching TRBD2. There are 15 residues in the CDR3. V trimming: 2 bases; J trimming: 10 bases; junction bases outside the gene matches: 12. Germline CDR1 and CDR2: SGHDT and YYEEEE. For the CDR3, the DNA is TGTGCCAGCAGCTTTTTGGCCAGCGGGGAAACGGAGCAGTTCTTC. Translated: CASSFLASGETEQFF.

The chain couples TRBV19 to TRBJ1-5; D is unresolved. Looked up from germline, CDR1 is LNHDA and CDR2 is SQIVND (reference sequence). The CDR3 loop spans 16 amino acids. The germline V and J ends were trimmed by 0 bases and 4 bases, with 13 bases remaining between them. CDR3: CASSIDNRVRNQPQHF. DNA of the CDR3: TGTGCCAGTAGTATAGATAACCGGGTCCGAAATCAGCCCCAGCATTTT.

This sequence joins TRBV3-1 (or the pseudogene TRBV3-2) and TRBJ2-2; D is ambiguous. CDR1 and CDR2 (germline): LGHDT, YNNKEL (reference sequence). This CDR3 contains 14 residues. Trimming pared 4 bases from V and 4 bases from J, leaving 10 bases between. The CDR3 here is CASSPPLSTGELFF. The DNA for the CDR3 is TGTGCCAGCAGCCCCCCATTAAGCACCGGGGAGCTGTTTTTT.

The chain couples TRBV9 to TRBJ2-7, with D hard to call. Germline V gene lookup returns CDR1 SGDLS and CDR2 YYNGEE. The length of the CDR3 is 16 residues. Trimming took 1 base from V and 2 from J, leaving 16 bases between them. CDR3 DNA: TGTGCCAGCAGCGTAAGTCCTGCCTTTGGGACCTACGAGCAGTACTTC. Translated, it gives CASSVSPAFGTYEQYF.

This chain connects TRBV14 to TRBJ2-7; D remains unclear. V was cut by 3 bases and J by 0 bases, with 12 bases left in between. CDR3 length: 15 residues. Germline loops: CDR1 SGHDN, CDR2 FVKESK. CDR3 region: CASSQTIVSSYEQYF. DNA for the CDR3: TGTGCCAGCAGCCAGACAATCGTAAGCTCCTACGAGCAGTACTTC.

Details on this clone: This sample includes further DNA sequences coding for the same CDR3. V usage is TRBV27 and J usage is TRBJ1-5; 8 bases align to TRBD1. The V segment lost 6 bases and the J segment 1 base; nucleotides outside the gene matches: 2. Germline values: CDR1 MNHEY, CDR2 SMNVEV (reference sequence). CDR3 size: 14 residues. CDR3 bases: TGTGCCAGCAGCAGGGGGCACAGCAATCAGCCCCAGCATTTT. As protein: CASSRGHSNQPQHF.

In nucleotides, the CDR3 is TGTGCCAGCAGCCCTTCGGGCGGATTTAACTATGGCTACACCTTC. It yields the protein CASSPSGGFNYGYTF. The rearrangement uses TRBV14 and TRBJ1-2; D gene uncertain. Between the trimmed V and J ends, which lost 4 bases and 1 base, there was a span of 13 bases. Germline V lookup: CDR1 SGHDN, CDR2 FVKESK. CDR3 size: 15 residues.

V and J are TRBV13 and TRBJ2-5, with 8 bases fitting TRBD1. Losses at the gene ends were 0 bases for V and 2 bases for J; bases not matched to a gene: 5. The CDR3 sequence is 16 residues long. Germline-derived CDR1 and CDR2 are PRHDT and FYEKMQ (reference sequence). The CDR3 loop reads CASSLGLGDRQETQYF. The CDR3 nucleotides read TGTGCCAGCAGCTTAGGCCTGGGGGACAGGCAAGAGACCCAGTACTTC.